The rows below give T cell receptor beta chains drawn from one sample of a study of T-cell reconstitution after alpha-beta-depleted transplantation in children. TCRdb reprocessed the PCR reads with MiXCR, giving one entry per CDR3 protein. The sample consists of some 830,000 distinct CDR3 sequences, 15% to 20% of them appearing once. Sample: PBMCs, mostly from graft donor cells, taken 360 days after TCRalphabeta/CD19-depleted stem cell transplant. Source of these receptors: a male patient younger than 18 who had a stem cell transplant for acute lymphoblastic leukemia, so the T cells may come from the graft donor. The CDR3 runs from the conserved cysteine through the conserved F or W. The D gene is left open where the match is weak. A clone size is listed for some rows: how often the clone was seen (once, few, many), or a class if it is expanded.

size | J | V | D | CDR3 | DNA
many | TRBJ1-4 | TRBV15 | . | CATSRDKRVEKLFF | TGTGCCACCAGCAGAGACAAAAGGGTGGAAAAACTGTTTTTT
few | TRBJ2-7 | TRBV25-1 | TRBD2 | CASSEFYGRIHEQYF | TGTGCCAGCAGTGAATTTTACGGGAGGATCCACGAGCAGTACTTC
few | TRBJ2-7 | TRBV6-5 | TRBD2 | CASSYQASGSYEQYF | TGTGCCAGCAGTTACCAGGCTAGCGGGAGCTACGAGCAGTACTTC
few | TRBJ2-5 | TRBV7-9 | . | CASSLGPLQETQYF | TGTGCCAGCAGCTTAGGGCCGCTCCAAGAGACCCAGTACTTC
few | TRBJ2-5 | TRBV7-2 | TRBD1 | CASSRGQGVMETQYF | TGTGCCAGCAGCCGGGGACAGGGAGTGATGGAGACCCAGTACTTC
. | TRBJ2-7 | TRBV7-9 | TRBD2 | CASSPWGSGGEYEQYF | TGTGCCAGCAGCCCCTGGGGGTCGGGAGGCGAATACGAGCAGTACTTC
many | TRBJ2-7 | TRBV7-9 | . | CASSLATYEQYF | TGTGCCAGCAGTTTAGCGACCTACGAGCAGTACTTC
few | TRBJ2-1 | TRBV18 | . | CASSLHSDGEQFF | TGTGCCAGCTCACTGCACTCCGACGGAGAGCAGTTCTTC
. | TRBJ2-7 | TRBV5-1 | TRBD1 | CASSLGQGRTYEQYF | TGTGCCAGCAGCTTGGGACAGGGTAGGACCTACGAGCAGTACTTC
. | TRBJ2-1 | TRBV11-2 | TRBD1 | CASSQTGTGTEQFF | TGTGCCAGCAGCCAAACCGGGACAGGCACTGAGCAGTTCTTC
. | TRBJ2-5 | TRBV27 | TRBD2 | CASSIVAGGTPETQYF | TGTGCCAGCAGTATCGTGGCGGGAGGGACACCAGAGACCCAGTACTTC
. | TRBJ2-5 | TRBV11-1 | . | CASSSSSPQETQYF | TGTGCCAGCAGCTCTTCTAGCCCCCAAGAGACCCAGTACTTC
. | TRBJ2-7 | TRBV13 | . | CASSYGSAKYEQYF | TGTGCCAGCAGTTACGGGTCGGCCAAATACGAGCAGTACTTC
few | TRBJ2-7 | TRBV29-1 | . | CSVAPLTGSNEQYF | TGCAGCGTCGCCCCACTAACAGGGAGTAACGAGCAGTACTTC
. | TRBJ2-1 | TRBV29-1 | TRBD1 | CSASKGTATYNEQFF | TGCAGCGCCTCGAAGGGGACAGCTACCTACAATGAGCAGTTCTTC
many | TRBJ2-1 | TRBV29-1 | TRBD2 | CSVEAVGLDGEQFF | TGCAGCGTTGAAGCGGTGGGACTAGATGGTGAGCAGTTCTTC
many | TRBJ2-7 | TRBV9 | TRBD1 | CASSPGTGSSYEQYF | TGTGCCAGCAGCCCCGGGACAGGGAGCTCCTACGAGCAGTACTTC
many | TRBJ2-1 | TRBV5-1 | TRBD1 | CASSLGVQGAWNEQFF | TGCGCCAGCAGCTTGGGCGTCCAGGGGGCCTGGAATGAGCAGTTCTTC
few | TRBJ2-2 | TRBV27 | . | CASSLVGVPGELFF | TGTGCCAGCAGTTTAGTAGGGGTCCCCGGGGAGCTGTTTTTT
few | TRBJ2-1 | TRBV4-2 | TRBD2 | CASSHVALAGDEQFF | TGTGCCAGCAGCCATGTGGCGCTAGCGGGAGATGAGCAGTTCTTC
many | TRBJ1-1 | TRBV4-2 | . | CASSLWEGAERTEAFF | TGTGCCAGCAGCCTCTGGGAAGGGGCCGAGAGGACTGAAGCTTTCTTT
few | TRBJ2-3 | TRBV7-9 | . | CASNGIDTQYF | TGTGCCAGCAACGGGATAGATACGCAGTATTTT
few | TRBJ1-6 | TRBV7-8 | TRBD1 | CASSSMRGQGSYNSPLHF | TGTGCCAGCAGCTCCATGAGGGGACAGGGATCCTATAATTCACCCCTCCACTTT
many | TRBJ1-6 | TRBV4-1 | . | CASSQEWDNSPLHF | TGCGCCAGCAGCCAAGAGTGGGATAATTCACCCCTCCACTTT
. | TRBJ1-2 | TRBV5-1 | TRBD1 | CASSLERQGEGYGYTF | TGCGCCAGCAGCTTGGAGAGACAGGGGGAAGGCTATGGCTACACCTTC
few | TRBJ1-1 | TRBV9 | . | CASSGLRAGNTEAFF | TGTGCCAGCAGCGGACTCCGCGCGGGGAACACTGAAGCTTTCTTT